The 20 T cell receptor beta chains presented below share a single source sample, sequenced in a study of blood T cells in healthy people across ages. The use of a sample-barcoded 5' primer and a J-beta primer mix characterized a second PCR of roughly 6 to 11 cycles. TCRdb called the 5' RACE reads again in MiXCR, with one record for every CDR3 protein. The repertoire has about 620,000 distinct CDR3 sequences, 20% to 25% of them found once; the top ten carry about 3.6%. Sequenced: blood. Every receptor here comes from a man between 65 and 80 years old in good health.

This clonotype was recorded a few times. DNA of the CDR3: TGTGCCAGCAGTTCCGGGGGAACTGGGGCCAACGTCCTGACTTTC. As protein: CASSSGGTGANVLTF. The chain employs TRBV6-2 or TRBV6-3 and TRBJ2-6; D possibly corresponds to TRBD2 (6 bases). V was pared by 4 bases and J by 2 bases, with 9 bases between. CDR3 length equals 15 residues. CDR1 and CDR2 from the germline V gene are MNHEY and SVGEGT.

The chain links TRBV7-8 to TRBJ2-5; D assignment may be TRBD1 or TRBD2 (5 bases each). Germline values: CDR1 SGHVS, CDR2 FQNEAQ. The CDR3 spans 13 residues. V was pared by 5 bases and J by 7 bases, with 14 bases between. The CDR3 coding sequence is TGTGCCAGCAGCCGCGACAGAGGGGCGACCCAGTACTTC. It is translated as CASSRDRGATQYF.

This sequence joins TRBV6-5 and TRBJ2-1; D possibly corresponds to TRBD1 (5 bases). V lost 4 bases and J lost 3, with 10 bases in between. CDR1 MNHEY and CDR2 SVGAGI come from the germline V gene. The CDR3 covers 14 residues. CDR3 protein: CASSSADIYNEQFF. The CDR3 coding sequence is TGTGCCAGCAGTTCCGCGGACATCTACAATGAGCAGTTCTTC.

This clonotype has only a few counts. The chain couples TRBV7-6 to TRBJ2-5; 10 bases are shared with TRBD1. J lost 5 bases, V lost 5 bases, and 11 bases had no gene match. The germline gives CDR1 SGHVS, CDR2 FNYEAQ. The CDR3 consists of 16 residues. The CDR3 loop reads CASSPLWGQGNETQYF. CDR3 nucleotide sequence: TGTGCCAGCAGCCCCCTCTGGGGACAGGGGAACGAGACCCAGTACTTC.

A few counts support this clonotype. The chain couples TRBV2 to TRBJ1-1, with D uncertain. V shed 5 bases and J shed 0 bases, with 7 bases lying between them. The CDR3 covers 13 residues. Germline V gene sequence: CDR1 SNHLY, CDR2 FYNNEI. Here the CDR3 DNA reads TGTGCCAGCAGTAGGGAGGTGAACACTGAAGCTTTCTTT. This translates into CASSREVNTEAFF.

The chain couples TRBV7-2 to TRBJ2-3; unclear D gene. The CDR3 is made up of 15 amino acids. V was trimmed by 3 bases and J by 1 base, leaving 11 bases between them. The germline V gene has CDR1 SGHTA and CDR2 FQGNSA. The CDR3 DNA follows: TGTGCCAGCAGCTTGGAGTCGGCTGGCACAGATACGCAGTATTTT. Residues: CASSLESAGTDTQYF.

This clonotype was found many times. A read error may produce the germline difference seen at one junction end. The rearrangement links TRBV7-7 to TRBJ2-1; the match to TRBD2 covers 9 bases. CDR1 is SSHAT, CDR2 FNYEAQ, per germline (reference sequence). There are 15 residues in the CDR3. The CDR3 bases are TGTGCTAGCAGCTTAGTAGCGGGAGAGTACAATGAGCAGTTCTTC. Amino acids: CASSLVAGEYNEQFF.

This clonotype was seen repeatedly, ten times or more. The CDR3, as DNA: TGTGCCAGCAGCTTATCGGATATCGGTGGGAAACTGTTTTTT. Residues: CASSLSDIGGKLFF. The chain links TRBV11-1 to TRBJ1-4; the D is unclear. The CDR3 has 14 amino acids. Germline V gene data show CDR1 as SGHAT and CDR2 as FQDESV (reference sequence). V was pared by 2 bases and J by 11 bases, with 15 bases between.

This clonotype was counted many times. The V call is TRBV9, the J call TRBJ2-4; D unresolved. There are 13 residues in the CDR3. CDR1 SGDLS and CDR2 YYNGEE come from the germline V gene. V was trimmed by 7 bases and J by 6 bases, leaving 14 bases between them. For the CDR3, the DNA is TGTGCCAGCTCAGAGAGTTCTGGAAACATTCAGTACTTC. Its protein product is CASSESSGNIQYF.

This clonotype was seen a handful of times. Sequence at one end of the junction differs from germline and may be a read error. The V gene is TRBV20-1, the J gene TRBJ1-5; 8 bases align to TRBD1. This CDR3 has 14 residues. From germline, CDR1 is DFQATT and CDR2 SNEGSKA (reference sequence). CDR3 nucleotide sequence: TGCAGTGCCGCAGACAGGGGTAGCAATCGGCCCCAGCATTTT. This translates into CSAADRGSNRPQHF.

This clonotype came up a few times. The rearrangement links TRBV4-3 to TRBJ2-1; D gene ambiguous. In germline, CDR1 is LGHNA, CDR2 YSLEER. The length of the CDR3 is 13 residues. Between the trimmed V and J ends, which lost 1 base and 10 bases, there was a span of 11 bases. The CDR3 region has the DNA TGCGCCAGCAGCCAAGTCACAAGAGGCGAGCAGTTCTTC. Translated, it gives CASSQVTRGEQFF.

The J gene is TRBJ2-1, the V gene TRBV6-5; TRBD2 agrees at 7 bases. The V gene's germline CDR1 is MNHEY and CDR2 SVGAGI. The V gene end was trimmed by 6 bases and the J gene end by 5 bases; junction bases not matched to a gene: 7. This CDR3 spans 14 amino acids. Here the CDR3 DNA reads TGTGCCAGCAGCTCGGGGGGAACCGACAATGAGCAGTTCTTC. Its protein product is CASSSGGTDNEQFF.

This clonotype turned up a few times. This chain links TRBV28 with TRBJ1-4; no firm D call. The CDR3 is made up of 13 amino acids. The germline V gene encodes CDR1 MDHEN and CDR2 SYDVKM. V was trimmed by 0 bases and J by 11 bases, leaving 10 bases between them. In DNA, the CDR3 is TGTGCCAGCAGTTTATGGAGGGAGAGGAAACTGTTTTTT. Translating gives CASSLWRERKLFF.

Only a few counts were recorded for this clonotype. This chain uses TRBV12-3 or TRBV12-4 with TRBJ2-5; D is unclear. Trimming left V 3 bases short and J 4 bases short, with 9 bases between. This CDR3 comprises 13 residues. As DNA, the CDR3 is TGTGCCAGCAGTTTGGTGGCCCGAGAGACCCAGTACTTC. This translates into CASSLVARETQYF.

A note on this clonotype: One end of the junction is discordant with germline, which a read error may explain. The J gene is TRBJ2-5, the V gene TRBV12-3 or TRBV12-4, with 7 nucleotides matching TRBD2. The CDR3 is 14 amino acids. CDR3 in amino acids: CASTRWEGQETQYF. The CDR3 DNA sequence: TGTGCCAGCACCCGATGGGAGGGCCAAGAGACCCAATACTTC.

CDR3 coding DNA: TGCAGCGCCTGCATGCAGTTTGACACTGAAGCTTTCTTT. The encoded protein is CSACMQFDTEAFF. The J gene is TRBJ1-1, the V gene TRBV29-1; no reliable D call. Per the germline V gene, CDR1 is SQVTM and CDR2 is ANQGSEA. The CDR3 totals 13 residues. The V end was cut by 7 bases, the J end by 3 bases, with 15 bases between. The entire variable domain, with the rest obtained from reference TRBV29-1 and TRBJ1-1, is as follows: SAVISQKPSRDICQRGTSLTIQCQVDSQVTMMFWYRQQPGQSLTLIATANQGSEATYESGFVIDKFPISRPNLTFSTLTVSNMSPEDSSIYLCSACMQFDTEAFFGQGTRLTVV.

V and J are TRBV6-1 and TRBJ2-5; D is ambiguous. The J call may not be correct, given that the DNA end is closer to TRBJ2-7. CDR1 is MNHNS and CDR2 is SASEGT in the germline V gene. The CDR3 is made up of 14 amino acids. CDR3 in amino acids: CASSEAGISYEQYF. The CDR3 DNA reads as TGTGCCAGCAGTGAAGCAGGGATCTCCTACGAGCAGTACTTC.

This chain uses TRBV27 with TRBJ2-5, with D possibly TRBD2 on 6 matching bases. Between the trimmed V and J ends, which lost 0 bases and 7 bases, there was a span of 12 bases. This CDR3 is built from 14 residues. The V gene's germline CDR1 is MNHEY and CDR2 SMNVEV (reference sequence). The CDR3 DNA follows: TGTGCCAGCAGTTTATCTCGGGGGATCCCGACCCAGTACTTC. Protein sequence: CASSLSRGIPTQYF.

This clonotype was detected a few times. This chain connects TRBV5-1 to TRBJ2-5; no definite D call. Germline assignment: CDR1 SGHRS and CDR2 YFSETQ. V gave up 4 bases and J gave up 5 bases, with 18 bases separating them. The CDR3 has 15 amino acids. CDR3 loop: CASSATLLSRETQYF. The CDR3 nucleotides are TGCGCCAGCAGCGCTACCCTACTCAGCCGGGAGACCCAGTACTTC.

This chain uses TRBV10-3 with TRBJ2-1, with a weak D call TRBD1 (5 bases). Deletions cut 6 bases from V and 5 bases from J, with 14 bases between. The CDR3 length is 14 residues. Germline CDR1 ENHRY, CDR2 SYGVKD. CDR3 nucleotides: TGTGCCATCAGACGACCCGACAGAGACAATGAGCAGTTCTTC. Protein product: CAIRRPDRDNEQFF.